The 2 T cell receptor beta chains presented below share a single source sample, sequenced in a study of human T cells and chemical hapten exposure. Time point of the sample: pre-sensitization, week 0. Treatment meaning: therapeutic diphenylcyclopropenone sensitization with weekly scalp DPC. TCRdb reprocessed the RACE reads via MiXCR and lists one record per CDR3 protein. The sample includes 250,000 or so distinct CDR3 sequences, roughly 8% of them seen just once. The sequencing here drew on whole blood, taken in connection with sensitization to the hapten diphenylcyclopropenone (DPC). These receptors were taken from a man aged 18-30 years with alopecia areata. Some clones in this sample may be carry-over from other donors' samples.

The chain has TRBV11-2 and TRBJ1-3, with a weak D call TRBD1 (6 bases). Trimming left V 4 bases short and J 1 base short, with 17 bases between. CDR3 length equals 17 residues. Germline V lookup: CDR1 SGHAT, CDR2 FQNNGV. The chain's CDR3 is CASSSKRTVFSGNTIYF. The CDR3 bases are TGTGCCAGCAGCTCGAAACGGACAGTTTTTTCTGGAAACACCATATATTTT.

This clonotype has more than one count but fewer than ten. The chain links TRBV6-2 or TRBV6-3 to TRBJ2-1, with D maybe TRBD2 (6 bases). CDR1 is MNHEY and CDR2 is SVGEGT in the germline V gene. CDR3 length: 16 residues. The germline V and J ends were trimmed by 5 bases and 0 bases, with 14 bases remaining between them. This chain's CDR3 is CASSTIAASSYNEQFF. DNA of the CDR3: TGTGCCAGCAGTACAATAGCGGCAAGCTCCTACAATGAGCAGTTCTTC.